The 28 T cell receptor beta chains presented below share a single source sample, sequenced in a study of T-cell reconstitution after alpha-beta-depleted transplantation in children. Unique molecular identifiers were incorporated during preparation of the TCRbeta library. MiXCR, applied by TCRdb to the PCR reads, yields one record per CDR3 protein. The sample shows about 130,000 distinct CDR3 sequences, roughly 10% of them seen only once. The sequences come from PBMCs, mostly from graft donor cells, collected 180 days after TCRalphabeta/CD19-depleted stem cell transplant. The receptor set was obtained from a girl less than two years old who had a stem cell transplant for combined immunodeficiency, so the T cells may come from the graft donor.

The V gene is TRBV29-1, the J gene TRBJ2-1; 14 bases fit TRBD2. V shed 7 bases, J shed 8 bases, and the junction held 4 bases outside the gene matches. Germline lookup yields CDR1 SQVTM and CDR2 ANQGSEA. The CDR3 length is 13 residues. The CDR3 protein is CSAGTSGSYEQFF. CDR3 coding DNA: TGCAGCGCCGGGACTAGCGGGAGCTATGAGCAGTTCTTC.

The V call is TRBV10-3, the J call TRBJ2-5; TRBD1 agrees at 10 bases. The CDR3 loop spans 15 amino acids. The germline gives CDR1 ENHRY, CDR2 SYGVKD. J was trimmed by 5 bases and V by 4 bases; bases with no gene match: 7. CDR3: CAISVDRGQGETQYF. As DNA, the CDR3 is TGTGCCATCAGTGTCGACAGGGGGCAGGGGGAGACCCAGTACTTC.

J is TRBJ1-1 and V is TRBV5-6; D is undetermined. V was trimmed by 9 bases and J by 1 base, leaving 10 bases between them. CDR1 and CDR2 from the germline V gene are SGHDT and YYEEEE. The length of the CDR3 is 12 residues. The CDR3 DNA follows: TGTGCCACGGGCGAGGGGAACACTGAAGCTTTCTTT. Translating it yields CATGEGNTEAFF.

This clonotype showed up just a few times. The chain recombines TRBV30 with TRBJ2-1; D is possibly TRBD2 (5 bases). The CDR3 extends over 13 amino acids. The ends were cut back, 3 bases at V and 3 bases at J, with 9 bases in the middle. Per the germline V gene, CDR1 is GTSNPN and CDR2 is SVGIG (reference sequence). The CDR3 sequence: CAWRSGFYNEQFF. The DNA for the CDR3 is TGTGCCTGGAGAAGCGGATTCTACAATGAGCAGTTCTTC. Filled out from reference TRBV30 and TRBJ2-1, the complete variable domain reads SQTIHQWPATLVQPVGSPLSLECTVEGTSNPNLYWYRQAAGRGLQLLFYSVGIGQISSEVPQNLSASRPQDRQFILSSKKLLLSDSGFYLCAWRSGFYNEQFFGPGTRLTVL.

The chain uses TRBV5-1 and TRBJ2-7, with 7 bases lining up with TRBD1. This CDR3 region has 16 residues. CDR1 and CDR2 (germline): SGHRS, YFSETQ. Trimming took 2 bases from V and 3 from J; bases not matched to a gene: 11. CDR3 protein: CASSFKSGQILYEQYF. The CDR3, as DNA: TGCGCCAGCAGCTTCAAATCGGGACAGATTCTCTACGAGCAGTACTTC.

The chain uses TRBV12-3 or TRBV12-4 and TRBJ2-1, with no clear D. CDR3 length: 14 residues. The ends were cut back, 7 bases at V and 1 base at J, with 11 bases in the middle. The CDR3 loop reads CASTLSISYNEQFF. The CDR3 DNA follows: TGTGCCAGCACGCTTAGCATATCCTACAATGAGCAGTTCTTC.

The chain joins TRBV20-1 to TRBJ2-7; 16 bases align to TRBD2. CDR3 length equals 18 residues. Germline-derived CDR1 and CDR2 are DFQATT and SNEGSKA (reference sequence). Losses at the gene ends were 4 bases for V and 0 bases for J; bases not matched to a gene: 9. Written as DNA, the CDR3 is TGCAGTGCTATCCGTCCGGGACTAGCGGGGGGGAGCTCCTACGAGCAGTACTTC. Its translation: CSAIRPGLAGGSSYEQYF.

The CDR3 sequence is CASRTRVNDNEQFF. The CDR3 bases are TGTGCCAGCAGAACGAGGGTGAACGATAATGAGCAGTTCTTC. The J gene is TRBJ2-1, the V gene TRBV7-6; perhaps TRBD2 as D (5 bases). Germline-derived CDR1 and CDR2 are SGHVS and FNYEAQ. The CDR3 totals 14 residues. V dropped 6 bases and J dropped 7 bases, with 16 bases sitting between them.

With regard to this clonotype: It is likely a read error, because the conserved phenylalanine at the end of the CDR3 is missing. The V and J genes are TRBV29-1 and TRBJ2-7; maybe TRBD2 (7 bases). V was cut by 5 bases and J by 6 bases, with 17 bases left in between. From germline, CDR1 is SQVTM and CDR2 ANQGSEA. The CDR3 covers 13 residues. This CDR3 reads CSVRLSGGGEQYS. The CDR3 DNA follows: TGCAGCGTTCGCCTTTCGGGGGGCGGCGAGCAGTACTCC.

The chain carries TRBV12-3 or TRBV12-4 and TRBJ1-1, with TRBD1 matching 8 bases. This CDR3 has 15 amino acids. V lost 6 bases to trimming and J lost 5 bases; unmatched junction nucleotides: 11. The CDR3 protein is CASSSYTGGVTEAFF. The CDR3 nucleotides read TGTGCCAGCAGCTCCTATACAGGGGGAGTTACTGAAGCTTTCTTT.

This clonotype was seen only a few times. V usage is TRBV29-1 and J usage is TRBJ1-4, with 7 positions matching TRBD1. V lost 7 bases and J lost 10; bases outside the gene matches: 12. Germline values: CDR1 SQVTM, CDR2 ANQGSEA. This CDR3 spans 13 amino acids. DNA of the CDR3: TGCAGCGCCTATGACAGGGCAGTCCGAAAACTGTTTTTT. As protein: CSAYDRAVRKLFF.

The chain links TRBV20-1 to TRBJ2-1, with D possibly matching TRBD2 (6 bases). V shed 5 bases and J shed 8 bases, with 19 bases lying between them. CDR3 length: 14 amino acids. The germline V gene encodes CDR1 DFQATT and CDR2 SNEGSKA (reference sequence). CDR3 in amino acids: CSAPGTGKGDEQFF. The DNA of the CDR3 is TGCAGTGCTCCCGGGACTGGCAAAGGGGATGAGCAGTTCTTC.

This clonotype showed up just a few times. This chain joins TRBV9 and TRBJ2-6; no clear D gene. Germline CDR1 and CDR2: SGDLS and YYNGEE. The CDR3 spans 12 residues. The V end was cut by 3 bases, the J end by 2 bases, with 0 bases between. CDR3 sequence (DNA): TGTGCCAGCAGCGCTGGGGCCAACGTCCTGACTTTC. This sequence encodes CASSAGANVLTF.

This clonotype was recorded at least ten times. The chain has TRBV29-1 and TRBJ2-7; TRBD1 agrees at 7 bases. CDR1 and CDR2 from the germline V gene are SQVTM and ANQGSEA. This CDR3 is 12 amino acids long. J was trimmed by 6 bases and V by 5 bases; bases with no gene match: 7. CDR3 coding DNA: TGCAGCGTTACACAGGGGAAGGCCGAGCAGTACTTC. This sequence encodes CSVTQGKAEQYF.

As to this clonotype: One end of the junction fails to match germline, which may point to a read error. The V and J genes are TRBV7-1 and TRBJ2-7; D call uncertain. TRBV7-1 falls under the ORF class, with uncertain function. This CDR3 has 13 amino acids. The CDR3 region has the DNA TGTGCCAGGAGCTCTTGGAGCTCCTACGAGCAGTACTTC. It encodes CARSSWSSYEQYF.

V is TRBV20-1 and J is TRBJ2-3; D is perhaps TRBD2 (5 bases). Germline V lookup: CDR1 DFQATT, CDR2 SNEGSKA (reference sequence). This CDR3 is built from 17 residues. Trimming took 3 bases from V and 3 from J, leaving 22 bases between them. CDR3 sequence reads: CSARHRNHPRVTDTQYF. The CDR3 nucleotides are TGCAGTGCTAGGCACCGGAACCACCCGAGGGTAACAGATACGCAGTATTTT.

The V call is TRBV20-1, the J call TRBJ2-7, with D unclear. Trimming took off 5 bases at V and 2 bases at J, with 4 bases between the two ends. There are 10 residues in the CDR3. CDR1 and CDR2 (germline): DFQATT, SNEGSKA (reference sequence). The chain's CDR3 is CSARTYEQYF. For the CDR3, the DNA is TGCAGTGCTCGCACCTACGAGCAGTACTTC.

Concerning this clonotype: The junction departs from the called germline gene at one end, perhaps through a read error. V and J are TRBV2 and TRBJ2-5; TRBD2 matches 7 bases. Per the germline V gene, CDR1 is SNHLY and CDR2 is FYNNEI. The CDR3 is 13 residues long. CDR3 in DNA: TGTGCCACCGCCGATCTGGGGGGGACGGCCCTGGACTTC. It is translated as CATADLGGTALDF. Full variable domain (outside the CDR3, taken from reference TRBV2 and TRBJ2-5): EPEVTQTPSHQVTQMGQEVILRCVPISNHLYFYWYRQILGQKVEFLVSFYNNEISEKSEIFDDQFSVERPDGSNFTLKIRSTKLEDSAMYFCATADLGGTALDFGPGTRLLVL.

The J gene is TRBJ2-7, the V gene TRBV18, with D perhaps being TRBD1 or TRBD2 (5 bases each). The V and J ends lost 3 bases and 2 bases respectively, with 14 bases between them. Germline CDR1 is KGHSH and CDR2 is LQKENI. There are 15 residues in the CDR3. As DNA, the CDR3 is TGTGCCAGCTCACCGAGGGGAGTAAGTGCCTACGAGCAGTACTTC. As protein: CASSPRGVSAYEQYF. Together with reference TRBV18 and TRBJ2-7, the CDR3 gives the full variable domain: NAGVMQNPRHLVRRRGQEARLRCSPMKGHSHVYWYRQLPEEGLKFMVYLQKENIIDESGMPKERFSAEFPKEGPSILRIQQVVRGDSAAYFCASSPRGVSAYEQYFGPGTRLTVT.

The CDR3 reads CASSQDLRTGVSYEQYF. The CDR3 DNA reads TGCGCCAGCAGCCAAGATCTACGGACAGGGGTCTCCTACGAGCAGTACTTC. This rearrangement joins TRBV4-3 to TRBJ2-7; TRBD1 matches 9 bases. CDR3 size: 17 residues. The J segment lost 0 bases and the V segment lost 0 bases, leaving 6 bases of the junction unmatched. The germline CDR1 and CDR2 sequences are LGHNA and YSLEER.

In this sample, this clonotype turned up a few times. The chain links TRBV7-6 to TRBJ2-1; D is unresolved. V lost 1 base to trimming and J lost 4 bases, with 8 bases between them. The V gene's germline CDR1 is SGHVS and CDR2 FNYEAQ. The CDR3 sequence is 14 residues long. CDR3 DNA sequence: TGTGCCAGCAGCTTAGACAAACCTTACAATGAGCAGTTCTTC. It specifies CASSLDKPYNEQFF. The variable domain in full, with the rest retrieved from reference TRBV7-6 and TRBJ2-1, is GAGVSQSPRYKVTKRGQDVALRCDPISGHVSLYWYRQALGQGPEFLTYFNYEAQQDKSGLPNDRFSAERPEGSISTLTIQRTEQRDSAMYRCASSLDKPYNEQFFGPGTRLTVL.

This clonotype was recorded a few times. The chain couples TRBV7-3 to TRBJ2-4; D is ambiguous. Germline-derived CDR1 and CDR2 are SGHTA and FQGTGA. There are 15 residues in the CDR3. V lost 5 bases to trimming and J lost 0 bases, with 11 bases between them. CDR3 coding DNA: TGTGCCAGCAGCCGGTCGGATCTAGCCAAAAACATTCAGTACTTC. Protein product: CASSRSDLAKNIQYF.

This clonotype has only a few counts. The chain has TRBV11-2 and TRBJ2-3, with 7 bases aligning to TRBD2. Germline assignment: CDR1 SGHAT and CDR2 FQNNGV. With 1 base clipped from V and 3 bases from J, the junction kept 4 bases outside the gene matches. This CDR3 contains 15 residues. The CDR3 DNA reads TGTGCCAGCAGCTTAGCCGGGGGGTGGACAGATACGCAGTATTTT. This translates into CASSLAGGWTDTQYF.

In its sample, this clonotype was seen a few times. CDR3: CASSKHDRASGNTIYF. The CDR3 DNA reads TGTGCCAGCAGCAAACACGACAGAGCCTCTGGAAACACCATATATTTT. V and J are TRBV7-2 and TRBJ1-3, with D tentatively TRBD1 (5 bases). Between the trimmed V and J ends, which lost 5 bases and 0 bases, there was a span of 14 bases. Looked up from germline, CDR1 is SGHTA and CDR2 is FQGNSA. The CDR3 totals 16 residues.

V usage is TRBV6-2 or TRBV6-3 and J usage is TRBJ2-2; possibly TRBD1 or TRBD2 for D (5 bases each). The V gene's germline CDR1 is MNHEY and CDR2 SVGEGT. V lost 0 bases and J lost 4, with 12 bases in between. This CDR3 spans 16 amino acids. The CDR3: CASSYSLGRVTGELFF. As DNA, the CDR3 is TGTGCCAGCAGTTACTCGTTGGGGCGGGTCACCGGGGAGCTGTTTTTT.

The table lists this clonotype with many counts. The rearrangement links TRBV7-2 to TRBJ2-5; D remains unclear. Per the germline V gene, CDR1 is SGHTA and CDR2 is FQGNSA. Trimming cost V 4 bases and J 5 bases, with 5 bases left between them. The CDR3 is 11 amino acids. In nucleotides, the CDR3 is TGTGCCAGCAGCTCGAGGGAGACCCAGTACTTC. Translation: CASSSRETQYF. Filled out from reference TRBV7-2 and TRBJ2-5, the complete variable domain reads GAGVSQSPSNKVTEKGKDVELRCDPISGHTALYWYRQSLGQGLEFLIYFQGNSAPDKSGLPSDRFSAERTGGSVSTLTIQRTQQEDSAVYLCASSSRETQYFGPGTRLLVL.

The rearrangement links TRBV20-1 to TRBJ1-1; D remains unclear. V lost 0 bases and J 3 bases, leaving 14 bases between the germline ends. Germline V lookup: CDR1 DFQATT, CDR2 SNEGSKA (reference sequence). The CDR3 length is 15 residues. CDR3 in DNA: TGCAGTGCTAGAGAGGGGTACGGCTCGTACACTGAAGCTTTCTTT. This encodes CSAREGYGSYTEAFF.

This clonotype was found a few times. The DNA for the CDR3 is TGTGCCAGCAGCAAAGAGGAAAAGGGAGATGTAGAAAATCAGCCCCAGCATTTT. The encoded protein is CASSKEEKGDVENQPQHF. J is TRBJ1-5 and V is TRBV21-1. TRBV21-1 is reported as a pseudogene. This CDR3 comprises 18 residues.